This entry concerns a single TCR beta chain. Its cognate antigen is unknown. This sample was taken from a study of shared clonotypes between healthy human individuals. CD45RO-negative cells were positively selected for CCR7, leaving out terminally differentiated effector memory CD45RA+ cells. Study results and caveats: Clonotypes which were not shared had lower generation probabilities than clonotypes that all four donors shared.

This CDR3 is 17 amino acids long. In germline, CDR1 is SGHRS, CDR2 YFSETQ. V dropped 0 bases and J dropped 7 bases, with 20 bases sitting between them. Profiling relied on immunoSEQ multiplex PCR, and the TCRdb table lists in-frame clones only, not all of them. The table has about 750,000 clones, roughly 92% seen once. The chain carries TRBV5-1 and TRBJ2-1; D is unclear. The source of this sequence is a man aged 30-40 years in good health. The specimen was naive CD8+ T cells sorted from blood. The CDR3 DNA reads as TGCGCCAGCAGCTTGGGGCGGTTGCAGTACGTGAAGAATGAGCAGTTCTTC. Its protein product is CASSLGRLQYVKNEQFF.